Sequencing of this TCR beta chain was carried out in a study of shared clonotypes between healthy human individuals. Germline assignment: CDR1 SEHNR and CDR2 FQNEAQ (reference sequence). The CDR3 runs to 16 residues. The V and J ends lost 5 bases and 4 bases respectively, with 21 bases between them. Clones were read by immunoSEQ multiplex PCR, and TCRdb kept only the in-frame ones, dropping some. The table has around 2,000,000 clones, 90% to 95% seen once. The naive CD8 population came from CD45RO-negative cells selected for CCR7, without terminally differentiated effector memory CD45RA+ cells. This sequence joins TRBV7-9 and TRBJ2-7; D is possibly TRBD2 (5 bases). The source material was naive CD8+ T cells from PBMCs. The receptor was isolated from a man younger than 35 in good health. Some clones in this sample may be carry-over from other donors' samples. CDR3 in DNA: TGTGCCAGCAGCGAGGGCCCGGACCTGGGAATTTACGAGCAGTACTTC. This sequence encodes CASSEGPDLGIYEQYF.